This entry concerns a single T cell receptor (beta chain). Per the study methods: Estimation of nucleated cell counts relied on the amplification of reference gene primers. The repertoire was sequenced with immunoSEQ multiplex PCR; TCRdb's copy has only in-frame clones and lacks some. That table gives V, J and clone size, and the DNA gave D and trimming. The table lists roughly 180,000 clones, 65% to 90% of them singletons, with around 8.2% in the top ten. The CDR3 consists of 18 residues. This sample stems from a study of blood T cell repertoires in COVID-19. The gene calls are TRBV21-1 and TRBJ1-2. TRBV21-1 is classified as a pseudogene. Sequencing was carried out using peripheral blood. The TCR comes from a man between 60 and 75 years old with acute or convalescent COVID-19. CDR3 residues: CASSKKEGRDRGHYGYTF. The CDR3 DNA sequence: TGTGCCAGCAGCAAGAAGGAAGGGCGGGACCGGGGCCACTATGGCTACACCTTC.